The next 5 T cell receptor beta chains were all read from a single sample in a study of blood T cells in healthy people across ages (dated by TCRdb to 2013 to 2016). Libraries came from 5' RACE. Sequencing relied on an Illumina HiSeq 2500. A second PCR of roughly 7 to 11 cycles was performed with a sample-barcoded 5' primer and a J-beta primer mix. In-frame beta chains were kept once TCRdb had trimmed the public reads at Q25 with fastp and called clones with MiXCR. Every distinct CDR3 protein forms one entry, paired with its most common genes and DNA. The sample data list about 1.7 million distinct CDR3 sequences, and roughly 28% of these were observed just once. In total, the top ten clones hold 7.7% of the sample. Sequencing input: blood. The receptors were gathered from a woman aged 30 to 39 in good health.

Regarding this clonotype: A read error may be the cause here, since a much bigger clone is one base away. This sequence joins TRBV7-7 and TRBJ2-1, with 7 bases that match TRBD2. This CDR3 region has 16 residues. In germline, CDR1 is SSHAT, CDR2 FNYEAQ (reference sequence). The CDR3 DNA sequence: TGTACCAGCAGCCCGGGGGGTCCAGGAACCTACAATGAGCAGTTCTTC. Its translation is CTSSPGGPGTYNEQFF.

The table lists this clonotype with many counts. The gene calls are TRBV2 and TRBJ2-1; unclear D gene. V shed 7 bases and J shed 6 bases, with 13 bases lying between them. This CDR3 is built from 13 residues. Per the germline V gene, CDR1 is SNHLY and CDR2 is FYNNEI. DNA for the CDR3: TGTGCCAGCATCGCCTGGGATGGCAATGAGCAGTTCTTC. It codes for CASIAWDGNEQFF. Variable domain in full (rest from reference TRBV2 and TRBJ2-1): EPEVTQTPSHQVTQMGQEVILRCVPISNHLYFYWYRQILGQKVEFLVSFYNNEISEKSEIFDDQFSVERPDGSNFTLKIRSTKLEDSAMYFCASIAWDGNEQFFGPGTRLTVL.

This clonotype was seen many times. CDR3 sequence (DNA): TGTGCTAGTGCTCCGCGGGACAGCTACAATGAGCAGTTCTTC. It translates to CASAPRDSYNEQFF. This chain links TRBV12-5 with TRBJ2-1; possibly TRBD1 for D (7 bases). Between the trimmed V and J ends, which lost 7 bases and 3 bases, there was a span of 13 bases. This CDR3 comprises 14 residues. Germline V lookup: CDR1 LGHNT, CDR2 FRNRAP. The whole variable domain, remainder taken from reference TRBV12-5 and TRBJ2-1, is DARVTQTPRHKVTEMGQEVTMRCQPILGHNTVFWYRQTMMQGLELLAYFRNRAPLDDSGMPKDRFSAEMPDATLATLKIQPSEPRDSAVYFCASAPRDSYNEQFFGPGTRLTVL.

This clonotype showed up many times. This chain joins TRBV4-3 and TRBJ2-5, with D possibly being TRBD1 (6 bases). The CDR3 is 16 residues long. The V and J ends lost 1 base and 2 bases respectively, with 14 bases between them. CDR1 and CDR2 from the germline V gene are LGHNA and YSLEER. The CDR3 nucleotides read TGCGCCAGCAGCCAAGGGGACACACAAGGTCAAGAGACCCAGTACTTC. Its translation is CASSQGDTQGQETQYF.

This clonotype was counted a few times. J is TRBJ2-1 and V is TRBV21-1; no DNA check was done on the table's D call, TRBD2. TRBV21-1 is labeled a pseudogene. The CDR3 is 17 residues long. CDR3 loop: CASSKEKAGTWRREQFF. DNA for the CDR3: TGTGCCAGCAGCAAAGAAAAGGCAGGGACTTGGAGGCGTGAGCAGTTCTTC.